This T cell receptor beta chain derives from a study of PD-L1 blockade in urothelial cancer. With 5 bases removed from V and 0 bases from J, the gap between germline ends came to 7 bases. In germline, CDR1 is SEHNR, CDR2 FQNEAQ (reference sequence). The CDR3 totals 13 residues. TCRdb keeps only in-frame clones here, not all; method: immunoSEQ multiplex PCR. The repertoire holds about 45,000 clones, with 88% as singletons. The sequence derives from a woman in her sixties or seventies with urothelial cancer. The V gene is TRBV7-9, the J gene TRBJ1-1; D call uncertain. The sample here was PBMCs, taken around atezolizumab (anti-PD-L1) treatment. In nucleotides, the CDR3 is TGTGCCAGCAGCCTAAGAATGAACACTGAAGCTTTCTTT. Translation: CASSLRMNTEAFF.